Shown below are 8 T cell receptor beta chains from a single sample sequenced in a study of blood T cell repertoires in COVID-19. The method was immunoSEQ multiplex PCR; TCRdb's version includes in-frame clones alone and lacks a portion of them. This sample has approximately 210,000 clones, with 82% found just once. Sequenced input: peripheral blood. Receptor source: a woman older than 75 with acute or convalescent COVID-19.

This rearrangement joins TRBV7-6 to TRBJ2-2; TRBD1 matches at 7 bases. The CDR3 spans 16 residues. Trimming cost V 0 bases and J 1 base; bases outside gene matches: 2. CDR1 and CDR2 from the germline V gene are SGHVS and FNYEAQ. CDR3 nucleotides: TGTGCCAGCAGCTTAGCAGGGGGCCTGAACACCGGGGAGCTGTTTTTT. The encoded protein is CASSLAGGLNTGELFF.

This chain joins TRBV7-2 and TRBJ1-1, with unresolved D. Germline V gene lookup returns CDR1 SGHTA and CDR2 FQGNSA. The CDR3 has 15 residues. Deletions cut 4 bases from V and 1 base from J, with 13 bases between. As DNA, the CDR3 is TGTGCCAGCAGCTCGGTTCCGATTAAGAACACTGAAGCTTTCTTT. The encoded protein is CASSSVPIKNTEAFF. The full variable domain, with the rest looked up from reference TRBV7-2 and TRBJ1-1, is GAGVSQSPSNKVTEKGKDVELRCDPISGHTALYWYRQSLGQGLEFLIYFQGNSAPDKSGLPSDRFSAERTGGSVSTLTIQRTQQEDSAVYLCASSSVPIKNTEAFFGQGTRLTVV.

V and J are TRBV3-1 (or the pseudogene TRBV3-2) and TRBJ2-7; TRBD2 matches 7 bases. Germline V gene lookup returns CDR1 LGHDT and CDR2 YNNKEL (reference sequence). The CDR3 is 16 amino acids. With V trimmed by 1 base and J by 0 bases, 6 bases remained unmatched. In nucleotides, the CDR3 is TGTGCCAGCAGCCAAGGGGCGGGGGTGAGCTCCTACGAGCAGTACTTC. Its protein product is CASSQGAGVSSYEQYF.

V usage is TRBV5-5 and J usage is TRBJ2-5; D not resolved. The V gene's germline CDR1 is SGHKS and CDR2 YYEKEE (reference sequence). CDR3 length: 11 amino acids. The ends were cut back, 6 bases at V and 4 bases at J, with 7 bases in the middle. The CDR3, as DNA: TGTGCCAGCAAGTCAGGAGAGACCCAGTACTTC. It encodes CASKSGETQYF.

The CDR3 DNA reads as TGTGCCAGCAGCCAGGACAGATACGAGCAGTACTTC. It specifies CASSQDRYEQYF. The chain links TRBV11-2 to TRBJ2-7, with D tentatively TRBD1 (6 bases). CDR3 length equals 12 residues. Trimming pared 5 bases from V and 4 bases from J, leaving 9 bases between. Germline-derived CDR1 and CDR2 are SGHAT and FQNNGV.

V usage is TRBV5-1 and J usage is TRBJ2-1; 9 bases agree with TRBD2. The CDR3 is made up of 15 amino acids. Germline assignment: CDR1 SGHRS and CDR2 YFSETQ. Trimming removed 6 bases from V and 10 bases from J; junction bases left unmatched: 14. The CDR3 sequence is CASTSVSGGPGEQFF. In DNA form, the CDR3 reads TGCGCCAGCACGTCCGTCAGCGGGGGGCCGGGGGAGCAGTTCTTC.

This rearrangement joins TRBV6-5 to TRBJ1-2; TRBD1 agrees at 10 bases. V lost 6 bases to trimming and J lost 7 bases; unmatched junction nucleotides: 11. CDR1 and CDR2 (germline): MNHEY, SVGAGI. This CDR3 is 15 amino acids long. DNA for the CDR3: TGTGCCAGCAGGGACGTGGGACAGGGGATTTTTGGCTACACCTTC. It specifies CASRDVGQGIFGYTF.

The chain employs TRBV27 and TRBJ1-2; TRBD1 is a possible D gene (5 bases). V was pared by 7 bases and J by 3 bases, with 15 bases between. CDR3 length: 14 residues. Germline V gene lookup returns CDR1 MNHEY and CDR2 SMNVEV (reference sequence). In DNA, the CDR3 is TGTGCCAGCACGGCCGCAGGGAGGGACTATGGCTACACCTTC. Protein: CASTAAGRDYGYTF.